This T cell receptor (beta chain) is from a study of CD8 T cells in Susac syndrome. In the study overall: Patients with Susac syndrome were therapy-naive, on corticosteroids, or on intravenous immunoglobulin alone at blood draw. Study findings and constraints: The study recognized that the number of individuals in its TCR sequencing and HLA analysis was relatively small.

Germline V gene lookup returns CDR1 MNHNS and CDR2 SASEGT. V was clipped by 5 bases and J by 0 bases; unmatched bases: 10. This CDR3 is built from 18 residues. With random hexamers, reverse transcription was performed on roughly 0.5 to 1 ug of RNA. One entry per CDR3 protein results from TCRdb running MiXCR on the immunoSEQ multiplex PCR reads. The sample contains under 250,000 distinct CDR3 sequences, about 94% of which appear only once. Concerning this clonotype itself: What it recognizes is unknown.

This chain uses TRBV6-1 with TRBJ2-1; 10 nucleotides align to TRBD2. The TCR comes from a human donor with Susac syndrome. Sequencing was performed on CD4+ T cells from PBMCs. CDR3 DNA sequence: TGTGCCAGCAGTCCGGGACTAGCGAATCCGAGCTCCTACAATGAGCAGTTCTTC. Encoded protein: CASSPGLANPSSYNEQFF.